A selection of T cell receptor beta chains follows, all from one sample in a study of response to subunit inactivated influenza vaccine. Via MiXCR, TCRdb re-called the RT-PCR reads, giving one row per CDR3 protein. There are about 570,000 distinct CDR3 sequences in the sample; about 12% occur only once, and more than 8.5% lies in the top ten. This sample comprised PBMCs from blood, obtained on the day of vaccination. These receptors were taken from a man aged 45-65 years who received an inactivated influenza vaccine. Each CDR3 is given with its conserved first and last residue. Fields, in order: V gene, CDR3 protein.

>TRBV29-1
CSVEGRQTYYGYTF
>TRBV5-1
CASSLYIGLEGLNEKLFF
>TRBV7-2
CASSSTAGSSGNTIYF
>TRBV27
CASKRGRSYEQYF
>TRBV11-2
CASSYKLSGGQPFSYEQYF
>TRBV2
CASRGPRAYF
>TRBV18
CASSPRDPATKQYF
>TRBV29-1
CSVRGIIAGSTDTQYF
>TRBV6-2/TRBV6-3
CASSLPGRVADTEAFF
>TRBV7-2
CASRSNSAWYNEQFF
>TRBV29-1
CSVGQGRGIQYF
>TRBV7-2
CASSLVGLARDSDTQYF
>TRBV7-2
CASSPLGVEAFF
>TRBV6-2/TRBV6-3
CASSSLAGTDTQYF
>TRBV3-1
CASSHMGARGETQYF
>TRBV6-1
CASSDTGFSSYNEQFF
>TRBV7-8
CASSVNRTPNYGYTF
>TRBV7-2
CASSATALWTGELFF
>TRBV20-1
CCASVQREVWDTDTQYF
>TRBV5-1
CASSTGTGTSATDTQYF
>TRBV29-1
CSVKMTGKSYEQYF
>TRBV11-2
CASSLLPGLRTGHTGELFF
>TRBV7-8
CASSLAARYQPQHF
>TRBV12-3/TRBV12-4
CASTPGQHTDTQYF
>TRBV24-1
CATSDPSTHSYNEQFF
>TRBV12-3/TRBV12-4
CASRQTSGSSYNEQFF